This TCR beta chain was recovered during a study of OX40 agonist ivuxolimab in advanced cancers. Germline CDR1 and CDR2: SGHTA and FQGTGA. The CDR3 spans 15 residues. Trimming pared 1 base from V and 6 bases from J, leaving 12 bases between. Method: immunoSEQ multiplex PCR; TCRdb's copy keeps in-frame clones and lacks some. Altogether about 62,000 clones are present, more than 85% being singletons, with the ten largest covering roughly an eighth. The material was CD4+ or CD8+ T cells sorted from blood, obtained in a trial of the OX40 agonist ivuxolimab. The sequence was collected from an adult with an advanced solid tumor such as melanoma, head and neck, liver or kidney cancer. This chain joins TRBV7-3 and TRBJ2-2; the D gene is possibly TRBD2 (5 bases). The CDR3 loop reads CASSLNWWEPGELFF. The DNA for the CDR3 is TGTGCCAGCAGCTTAAACTGGTGGGAGCCCGGGGAGCTGTTTTTT.